This note documents a single T cell receptor beta chain sequence. Cells designated naive CD8 were CD45RO-negative and were positively selected for CCR7, with terminally differentiated effector memory CD45RA+ cells excluded. The data were obtained in a study of shared clonotypes between healthy human individuals. The CDR3 has 17 amino acids. Germline loops: CDR1 LNHDA, CDR2 SQIVND (reference sequence). V lost 5 bases to trimming and J lost 3 bases, with 19 bases between them. For each subset, genomic DNA was distributed in equal portions over several immunoSEQ plates. Using roughly 200 ng DNA, approximately 30,000 T cell genomes, the sorted-subset replicate PCRs were run. Repertoires were generated with immunoSEQ multiplex PCR, while TCRdb's copy carries only in-frame clones and drops some. The sample lists approximately 2,000,000 clones; roughly 95% were seen once.

The sequenced sample consisted of naive CD8+ T cells from PBMCs. The chain has TRBV19 and TRBJ1-4; no clear D. The receptor was derived from a man younger than 30 in good health. Some clones in this sample may be carry-over from other donors' samples. The CDR3 is CASSPPFPGGSNEKLFF. CDR3 nucleotide sequence: TGTGCCAGTAGTCCTCCCTTCCCGGGAGGGTCTAATGAAAAACTGTTTTTT.